Below, one T cell receptor beta chain is given with its context. Trimming shortened V by 0 bases and J by 4 bases, and 13 bases separated the two germline ends. CDR3 length equals 15 residues. CDR1 is SGHNT, CDR2 YYREEE, per germline (reference sequence). As handled by the study authors: Amplifying reference gene primers gave estimates of nucleated cell counts. The method was immunoSEQ multiplex PCR; TCRdb's version includes in-frame clones alone and lacks a portion of them. Clone size and V and J calls were adopted from that table, with D and trimming inferred from the DNA. In the table there are 110,000 or so clones, approximately 85% of which are singletons. The data were taken from a study of blood T cell repertoires in COVID-19. Study as a whole: From the United States, Italy and Spain came samples of acute and convalescent COVID-19. The cDNA or gDNA used as material had been derived from T cells, B-cell-depleted T cells, or PBMCs.

The sequence derives from a woman aged 60-75 years with COVID-19, enrolled during active disease. Sequenced: peripheral blood. The chain has TRBV5-4 and TRBJ1-2; D is possibly TRBD1 (6 bases). The CDR3 sequence is CASSLGQAGGYGYTF. CDR3 DNA sequence: TGTGCCAGCAGCTTGGGACAGGCGGGTGGCTATGGCTACACCTTC.